This T cell receptor beta chain was identified in a study of post-analysis software for immune sequencing data. Broader study findings: Controls had lower frequencies than patients of about 5 TRBV segments, which included TRBV5-6, TRBV5-1 and TRBV20-1.

Looked up from germline, CDR1 is SGHNT and CDR2 is YYREEE (reference sequence). This CDR3 has 14 residues. V dropped 0 bases and J dropped 5; count of bases not matched to a gene: 5. The library was made from cDNA and included unique molecular identifiers. TCRdb itself ran the PCR reads through MiXCR, one entry per CDR3 protein. The sample consists of about 820,000 distinct CDR3 sequences, roughly 58% of them appearing once. This clonotype turned up a few times. Its antigen is undetermined. The genes are TRBV5-4 and TRBJ2-7, with TRBD2 matching over 7 bases. The TCR sequence derives from a girl aged 5-17 years with multiple sclerosis. The sequencing sample was made of blood. The DNA of the CDR3 is TGTGCCAGCAGCTTGGTCGGGGGGTTCGACGAGCAGTACTTC. As protein: CASSLVGGFDEQYF.